Reported below is one T cell receptor (beta chain). The antigen remains unidentified. This sample was taken from a study of Tregs in tolerant kidney transplant recipients. Whole-study results and caveats: Tolerant patients' donor-specific Tregs expanded beyond overall Tregs, suggesting antigen-driven growth.

Generated by immunoSEQ multiplex PCR, the TCRdb table keeps only in-frame clones and is missing some. The sample holds about 66,000 clones, roughly 92% seen once. V gave up 3 bases and J gave up 3 bases, with 14 bases separating them. The CDR3 is 15 residues long. Germline V lookup: CDR1 ENHRY, CDR2 SYGVKD. The chain recombines TRBV10-3 with TRBJ1-2; no reliable D call. The specimen was CD8+ T cells from blood, collected before the transplant. This sequence was found in a human donor who received a combined kidney and bone marrow transplant. The chain's CDR3 is CAISDLHPGDYGYTF. The CDR3 DNA reads TGTGCCATCAGTGATTTACATCCGGGAGACTATGGCTACACCTTC.